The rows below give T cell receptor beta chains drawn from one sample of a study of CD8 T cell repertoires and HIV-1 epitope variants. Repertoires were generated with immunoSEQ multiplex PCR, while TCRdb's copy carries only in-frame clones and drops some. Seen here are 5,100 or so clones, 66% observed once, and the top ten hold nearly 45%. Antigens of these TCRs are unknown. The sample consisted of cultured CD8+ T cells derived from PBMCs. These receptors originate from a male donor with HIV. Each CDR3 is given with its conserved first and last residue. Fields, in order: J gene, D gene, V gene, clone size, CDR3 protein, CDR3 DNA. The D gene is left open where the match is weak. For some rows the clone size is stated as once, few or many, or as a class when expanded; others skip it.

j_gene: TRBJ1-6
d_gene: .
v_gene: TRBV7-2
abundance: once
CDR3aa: CASSLEMGPDHIGNSPLHF
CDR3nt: TGTGCCAGCAGCTTAGAGATGGGCCCTGACCATATAGGCAATTCACCCCTCCACTTT

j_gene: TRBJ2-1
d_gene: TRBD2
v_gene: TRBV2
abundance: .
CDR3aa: CASNPLTSGEWNEQFF
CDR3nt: TGTGCCAGCAATCCTCTGACTAGCGGGGAGTGGAATGAGCAGTTCTTC

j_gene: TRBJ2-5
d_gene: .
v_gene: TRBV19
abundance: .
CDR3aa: CASSMEESAQETQYF
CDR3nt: TGTGCCAGTAGTATGGAGGAAAGCGCCCAAGAGACCCAGTACTTC

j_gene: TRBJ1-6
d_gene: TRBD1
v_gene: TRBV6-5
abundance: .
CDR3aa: CASNDRGHSPLHF
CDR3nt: TGTGCCAGCAACGACAGGGGGCATTCACCCCTCCACTTT

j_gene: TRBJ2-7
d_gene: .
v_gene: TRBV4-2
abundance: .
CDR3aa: CASSQDLGSYEQYF
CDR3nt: TGTGCCAGCAGCCAAGATCTTGGAAGCTACGAGCAGTACTTC

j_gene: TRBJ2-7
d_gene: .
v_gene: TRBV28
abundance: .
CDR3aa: CASSFVSGTDEQYF
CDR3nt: TGTGCCAGCAGTTTCGTATCAGGGACCGACGAGCAGTACTTC

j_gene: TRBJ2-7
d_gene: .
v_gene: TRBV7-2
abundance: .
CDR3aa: CASSLAISGPAYEQYF
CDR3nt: TGTGCCAGCAGCTTAGCAATCTCGGGGCCCGCCTACGAGCAGTACTTC

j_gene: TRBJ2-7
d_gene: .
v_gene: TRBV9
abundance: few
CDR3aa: CASSPGGTSVREQYF
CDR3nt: TGTGCCAGCAGCCCTGGGGGGACAAGCGTACGAGAGCAGTACTTC

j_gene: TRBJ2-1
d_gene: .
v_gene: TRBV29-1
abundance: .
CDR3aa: CSVLQRANEQFF
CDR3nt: TGCAGCGTCCTCCAAAGGGCCAATGAGCAGTTCTTC

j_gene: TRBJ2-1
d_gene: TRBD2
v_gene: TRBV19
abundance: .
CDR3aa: CASSIKRGAHNEQFF
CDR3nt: TGTGCCAGTAGTATTAAGCGGGGGGCCCACAATGAGCAGTTCTTC

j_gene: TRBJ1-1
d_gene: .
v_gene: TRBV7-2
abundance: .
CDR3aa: CASSRGGRNTEAFF
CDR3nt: TGTGCCAGCAGCCGAGGGGGGAGAAACACTGAAGCTTTCTTT

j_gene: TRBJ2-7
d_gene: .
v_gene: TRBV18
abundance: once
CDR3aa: CASRADSSYEQYF
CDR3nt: TGTGCCAGCCGCGCCGATAGCTCCTACGAGCAGTACTTC

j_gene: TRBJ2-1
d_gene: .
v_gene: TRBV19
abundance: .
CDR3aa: CASSMGGGPSDEQFF
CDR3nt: TGTGCCAGTAGTATGGGAGGGGGCCCCTCGGATGAGCAGTTCTTC

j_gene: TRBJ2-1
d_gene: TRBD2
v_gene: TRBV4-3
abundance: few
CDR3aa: CASSQDTSGGASEQFF
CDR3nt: TGCGCCAGCAGCCAAGATACAAGCGGGGGGGCAAGTGAGCAGTTCTTC

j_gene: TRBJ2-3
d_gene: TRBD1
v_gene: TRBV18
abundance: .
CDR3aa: CASSDRGRGTDTQYF
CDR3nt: TGTGCCAGCTCAGACAGGGGGCGGGGCACAGATACGCAGTATTTT

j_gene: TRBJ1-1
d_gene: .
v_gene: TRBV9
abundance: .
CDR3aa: CASRRGTEAFF
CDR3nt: TGTGCCAGCCGGAGGGGGACTGAAGCTTTCTTT

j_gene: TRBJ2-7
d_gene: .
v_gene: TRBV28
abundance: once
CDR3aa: CASSLTSGTFAYEQYF
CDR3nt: TGTGCCAGCAGCTTAACCTCAGGGACTTTCGCCTACGAGCAGTACTTC

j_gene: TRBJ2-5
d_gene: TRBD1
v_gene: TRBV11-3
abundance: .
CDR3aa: CASSLGTGQETQYF
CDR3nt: TGTGCCAGCAGCTTGGGGACAGGACAAGAGACCCAGTACTTC

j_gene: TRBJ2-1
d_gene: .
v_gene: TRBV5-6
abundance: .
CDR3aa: CASSFPGGTHNEQFF
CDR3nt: TGTGCCAGCAGCTTTCCGGGCGGGACCCACAATGAGCAGTTCTTC

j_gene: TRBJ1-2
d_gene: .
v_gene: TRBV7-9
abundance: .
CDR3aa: CASSPSSFANYGYTF
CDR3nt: TGTGCCAGCAGCCCGTCCTCGTTCGCTAACTATGGCTACACCTTC

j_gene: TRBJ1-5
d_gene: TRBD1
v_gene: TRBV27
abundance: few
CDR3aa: CASSPDRVYNQPQHF
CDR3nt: TGTGCCAGCAGTCCCGACAGGGTGTACAATCAGCCCCAGCATTTT

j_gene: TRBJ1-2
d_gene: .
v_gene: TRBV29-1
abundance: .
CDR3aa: CSVEDSGEIYGYTF
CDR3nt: TGCAGCGTTGAAGATAGTGGGGAGATCTATGGCTACACCTTC

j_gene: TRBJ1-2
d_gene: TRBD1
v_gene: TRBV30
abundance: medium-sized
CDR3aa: CAPTGGSFYGYTF
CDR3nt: TGTGCCCCTACAGGGGGGTCCTTCTATGGCTACACCTTC

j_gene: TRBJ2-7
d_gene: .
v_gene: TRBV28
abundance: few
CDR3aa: CASSLSRGAYEQYF
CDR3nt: TGTGCCAGCAGTTTATCCAGGGGAGCCTACGAGCAGTACTTC

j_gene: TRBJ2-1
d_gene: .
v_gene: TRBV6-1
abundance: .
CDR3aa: CASSEVYSYNEQFF
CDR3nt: TGTGCCAGCAGTGAAGTTTACTCCTACAATGAGCAGTTCTTC

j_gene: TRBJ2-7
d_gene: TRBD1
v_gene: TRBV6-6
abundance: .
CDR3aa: CASSFSTGGYEQYF
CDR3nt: TGTGCCAGCAGTTTCTCGACAGGGGGCTACGAGCAGTACTTC

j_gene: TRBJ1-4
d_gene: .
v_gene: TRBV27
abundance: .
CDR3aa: CASSPRDPATNEKLFF
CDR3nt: TGTGCCAGCAGTCCCAGGGATCCGGCAACTAATGAAAAACTGTTTTTT

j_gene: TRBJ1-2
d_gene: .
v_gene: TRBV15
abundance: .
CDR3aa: CATSREQAHGYTF
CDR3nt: TGTGCCACCAGCAGAGAACAAGCCCATGGCTACACCTTC

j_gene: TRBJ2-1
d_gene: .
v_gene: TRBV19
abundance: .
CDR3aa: CASSIGSSYNEQFF
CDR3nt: TGTGCCAGTAGTATTGGGTCGTCCTACAATGAGCAGTTCTTC

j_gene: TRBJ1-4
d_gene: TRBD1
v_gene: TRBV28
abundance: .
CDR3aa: CASSLDHQDRGSGNEKLFF
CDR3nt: TGTGCCAGCAGTTTGGACCACCAGGACAGGGGATCGGGTAATGAAAAACTGTTTTTT

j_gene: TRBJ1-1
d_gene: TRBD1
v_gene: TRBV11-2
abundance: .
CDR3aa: CASSFRGINTEAFF
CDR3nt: TGTGCCAGCAGCTTCAGGGGGATCAACACTGAAGCTTTCTTT

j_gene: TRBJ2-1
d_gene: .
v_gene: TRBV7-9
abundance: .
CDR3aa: CASSLAGGPGNEQFF
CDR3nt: TGTGCCAGCAGCTTAGCGGGGGGGCCAGGCAATGAGCAGTTCTTC

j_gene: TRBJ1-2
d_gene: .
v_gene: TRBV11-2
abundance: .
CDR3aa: CASSQDPVELDYGYTF
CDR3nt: TGCGCCAGCAGCCAAGATCCCGTCGAACTCGACTATGGCTACACCTTC

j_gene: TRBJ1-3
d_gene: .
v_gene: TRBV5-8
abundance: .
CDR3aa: CGGRLPGRNTIYF
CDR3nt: TGTGGAGGGCGGCTGCCGGGAAGGAACACCATATATTTT

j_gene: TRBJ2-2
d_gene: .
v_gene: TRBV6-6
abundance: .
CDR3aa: CASSSDKQNTGELFF
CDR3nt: TGTGCCAGCAGTTCGGACAAGCAGAACACCGGGGAGCTGTTTTTT

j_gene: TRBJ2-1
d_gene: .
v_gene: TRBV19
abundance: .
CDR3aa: CASSATGFGEQFF
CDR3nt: TGTGCCAGTAGTGCGACAGGCTTTGGGGAGCAGTTCTTC

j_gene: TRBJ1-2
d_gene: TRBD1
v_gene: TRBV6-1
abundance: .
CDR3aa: CASNGQGADGYTF
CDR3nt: TGTGCCAGCAACGGACAGGGGGCGGATGGCTACACCTTC